Shown below are 13 T cell receptor beta chains from a single sample sequenced in a study of T-cell memory formation after mild COVID-19. TCRdb reprocessed the 5' RACE reads via MiXCR and lists one record per CDR3 protein. The table shows 150,000 to 200,000 distinct CDR3 sequences, with roughly 15% occurring only once. Sequencing used PBMCs or a T cell subset sorted from them (not recorded which). The receptor set was obtained from an adult woman who had mild COVID-19 (a few samples of this study predate the infection). Cell type and time point are not known.

This chain connects TRBV7-9 to TRBJ1-5, with D possibly being TRBD1 (6 bases). The CDR3 contains 12 residues. V lost 7 bases and J 7 bases, leaving 11 bases between the germline ends. Germline CDR1 SEHNR, CDR2 FQNEAQ (reference sequence). CDR3 residues: CASTRGTQPQHF. As DNA, the CDR3 is TGTGCCAGCACCAGGGGTACCCAGCCCCAGCATTTT.

CDR3 protein: CAISLPSSTDTQYF. Here the CDR3 DNA reads TGTGCCATCAGTCTTCCTAGTAGCACAGATACGCAGTATTTT. This chain connects TRBV10-3 to TRBJ2-3; the D is unclear. V lost 5 bases and J 0 bases, leaving 9 bases between the germline ends. This CDR3 region has 14 residues. CDR1 and CDR2 (germline): ENHRY, SYGVKD.

This clonotype turned up a few times. V usage is TRBV5-4 and J usage is TRBJ1-1; no clear D. V gave up 0 bases and J gave up 0 bases, with 12 bases separating them. Germline loops: CDR1 SGHNT, CDR2 YYREEE (reference sequence). This CDR3 spans 16 amino acids. The CDR3 DNA reads as TGTGCCAGCAGCTTGGGGGTCAGCATCATGAACACTGAAGCTTTCTTT. Translated: CASSLGVSIMNTEAFF.

This clonotype was counted between two and nine times. The chain combines TRBV6-2 or TRBV6-3 with TRBJ1-2, with D uncertain. The V gene's germline CDR1 is MNHEY and CDR2 SVGEGT. V was clipped by 6 bases and J by 5 bases, with 19 bases between them. The CDR3 is made up of 15 amino acids. The CDR3 nucleotides are TGTGCCAGCAGCCCCGCCAGTGGGATTGGGTATGGCTACACCTTC. This translates into CASSPASGIGYGYTF.

This clonotype was found a few times. This chain links TRBV27 with TRBJ1-2, with 9 bases identical to TRBD1. Looked up from germline, CDR1 is MNHEY and CDR2 is SMNVEV (reference sequence). J lost 2 bases, V lost 6 bases, and 4 bases had no gene match. The CDR3 has 14 amino acids. The chain's CDR3 is CASRETGGNYGYTF. CDR3 coding DNA: TGTGCCAGCAGAGAGACAGGGGGGAACTATGGCTACACCTTC.

The genes are TRBV12-3 or TRBV12-4 and TRBJ1-3; tentative D call: TRBD1 (5 bases). This CDR3 comprises 17 residues. Trimming cost V 6 bases and J 2 bases, with 20 bases left between them. The CDR3 sequence is CASSRDPRKMPGNTIYF. The CDR3 DNA reads TGTGCCAGCAGCCGGGACCCCCGTAAGATGCCTGGAAACACCATATATTTT.

This clonotype was observed a few times. V usage is TRBV9 and J usage is TRBJ2-7; either TRBD1 or TRBD2 may fit D (7 bases each). Germline CDR1 is SGDLS and CDR2 is YYNGEE. This CDR3 is 13 amino acids long. V was trimmed by 3 bases and J by 9 bases, leaving 16 bases between them. The CDR3 coding sequence is TGTGCCAGCAGCGAGGGAGGGGGCGACGGGCAGTACTTC. Protein product: CASSEGGGDGQYF.

This clonotype appeared a few times. CDR3 in amino acids: CASSLTSGYTDTQYF. CDR3 in DNA: TGTGCCAGCAGCCTCACTAGCGGGTACACAGATACGCAGTATTTT. The chain links TRBV7-9 to TRBJ2-3; TRBD2 aligns across 9 bases. J was trimmed by 2 bases and V by 5 bases; bases with no gene match: 5. Germline V gene data show CDR1 as SEHNR and CDR2 as FQNEAQ (reference sequence). The CDR3 runs to 15 residues.

This clonotype has only a few counts. The chain uses TRBV7-9 and TRBJ1-1; D may be TRBD1 (6 bases). CDR3 length: 13 amino acids. Trimming left V 3 bases short and J 7 bases short, with 12 bases between. Germline lookup yields CDR1 SEHNR and CDR2 FQNEAQ (reference sequence). In DNA form, the CDR3 reads TGTGCCAGCAGCTTGGACAGTCCTGTTGAAGCTTTCTTT. It codes for CASSLDSPVEAFF.

V usage is TRBV5-1 and J usage is TRBJ2-3; 10 bases agree with TRBD1. After removal of 4 bases from V and 1 base from J, the junction contained 9 bases not matched to a gene. Per the germline V gene, CDR1 is SGHRS and CDR2 is YFSETQ. The CDR3 totals 17 residues. CDR3 sequence (DNA): TGCGCCAGCAGCCCGGAGGGGACAGGGGTCGGCACAGATACGCAGTATTTT. It encodes CASSPEGTGVGTDTQYF.

The chain uses TRBV20-1 and TRBJ1-1, with D possibly being TRBD1 (5 bases). The germline V gene encodes CDR1 DFQATT and CDR2 SNEGSKA (reference sequence). The germline V and J ends were trimmed by 5 bases and 0 bases, with 16 bases remaining between them. The CDR3 has 15 amino acids. The CDR3 region is CSALGQTWMNTEAFF. The DNA for the CDR3 is TGCAGTGCTCTGGGGCAGACGTGGATGAACACTGAAGCTTTCTTT.

This clonotype has more than one count but fewer than ten. CDR3 amino acids: CASSFGRRSGTDTQYF. The CDR3 nucleotides read TGTGCCAGCAGTTTTGGGCGCCGATCGGGCACAGATACGCAGTATTTT. The chain carries TRBV12-3 or TRBV12-4 and TRBJ2-3; D is undetermined. The ends were cut back, 3 bases at V and 1 base at J, with 14 bases in the middle. The CDR3 has 16 residues.

The table lists this clonotype with a few counts. V is TRBV19 and J is TRBJ2-7; 9 nucleotides agree with TRBD1. This CDR3 comprises 15 residues. CDR1 and CDR2 (germline): LNHDA, SQIVND (reference sequence). J gave up 2 bases and V 5 bases, and 7 bases lay outside the gene matches. Here the CDR3 reads CASSQGQGKAYEQYF. CDR3 nucleotide sequence: TGTGCCAGTAGTCAAGGACAGGGGAAGGCCTACGAGCAGTACTTC.